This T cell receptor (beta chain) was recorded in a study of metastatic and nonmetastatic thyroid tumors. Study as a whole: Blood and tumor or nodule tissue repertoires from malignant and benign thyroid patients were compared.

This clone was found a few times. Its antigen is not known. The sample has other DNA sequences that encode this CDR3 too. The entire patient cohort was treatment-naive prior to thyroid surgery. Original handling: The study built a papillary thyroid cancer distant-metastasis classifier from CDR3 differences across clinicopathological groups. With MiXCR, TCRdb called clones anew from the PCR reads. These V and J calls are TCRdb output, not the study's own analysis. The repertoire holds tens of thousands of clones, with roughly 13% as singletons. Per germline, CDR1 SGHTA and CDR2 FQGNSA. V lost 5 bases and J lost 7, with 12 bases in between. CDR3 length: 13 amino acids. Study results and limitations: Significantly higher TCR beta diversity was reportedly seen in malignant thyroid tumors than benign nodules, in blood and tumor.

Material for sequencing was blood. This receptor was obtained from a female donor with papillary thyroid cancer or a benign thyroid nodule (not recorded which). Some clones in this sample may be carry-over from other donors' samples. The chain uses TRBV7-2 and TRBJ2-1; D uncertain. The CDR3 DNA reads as TGTGCCAGCAGCCCACGTGCACCTAATGAGCAGTTCTTC. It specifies CASSPRAPNEQFF.